This TCR beta chain was documented in a study of circulating tumor DNA in untreated peripheral T-cell lymphoma. Profiling relied on immunoSEQ multiplex PCR, and the TCRdb table lists in-frame clones only, not all of them. The sample includes about 9,200 clones, approximately 76% of them seen just once. Germline V gene data show CDR1 as SGHRS and CDR2 as YFSETQ. The CDR3 runs 17 residues. The V and J ends lost 4 bases and 0 bases respectively, with 17 bases between them. This sequence was found in a human donor with peripheral T-cell lymphoma. This chain joins TRBV5-1 and TRBJ2-1; either TRBD1 or TRBD2 may fit D (5 bases each). Sequenced sample: tumor tissue. The CDR3 nucleotides are TGCGCCAGCAGCCCCCAGTTCGGGACGAGCTCCTACAATGAGCAGTTCTTC. This encodes CASSPQFGTSSYNEQFF.